This is a list of T cell receptor beta chains from one sample in a study of vaccination and CD4 T cells after COVID-19. Their cognate antigens are unknown. TCRdb reprocessed the PCR reads via MiXCR and lists one record per CDR3 protein. The repertoire includes 20,000 to 30,000 distinct CDR3 sequences, 40% to 50% of them detected once, and under 13% sits in the top ten. Sequencing input: CD4+ T cells from blood, cultured in vitro. These TCRs come from a human donor who had recovered from COVID-19. CDR3s include the opening cysteine and the closing phenylalanine or tryptophan. The D gene is left open where the match is weak. Size is stated for part of the rows, as once, few or many counts, or as a class when the clone is expanded.

CDR3 protein: CASSLARGSSYEQYF
CDR3 DNA: TGTGCCAGCAGCTTAGCCCGGGGGTCCTCCTACGAGCAGTACTTC
J gene: TRBJ2-7
D gene: .
clone size: .
V gene: TRBV11-2

CDR3 protein: CSASGSAPSDTQYF
CDR3 DNA: TGCAGTGCTAGTGGATCAGCCCCCAGTGATACGCAGTATTTT
J gene: TRBJ2-3
D gene: .
clone size: few
V gene: TRBV20-1

CDR3 protein: CASSFGRTGSEQFF
CDR3 DNA: TGTGCCAGCAGTTTTGGGCGAACAGGGTCCGAGCAGTTCTTC
J gene: TRBJ2-1
D gene: .
clone size: .
V gene: TRBV12-3/TRBV12-4

CDR3 protein: CASSLGTSRLDEQYF
CDR3 DNA: TGTGCCAGCAGCTTAGGGACATCGAGGTTAGACGAGCAGTACTTC
J gene: TRBJ2-7
D gene: .
clone size: .
V gene: TRBV11-2

CDR3 protein: CASSLAGADTQYF
CDR3 DNA: TGTGCCAGCAGCTTAGCGGGGGCGGATACGCAGTATTTT
J gene: TRBJ2-3
D gene: .
clone size: once
V gene: TRBV7-3

CDR3 protein: CAISEPGTGNEQFF
CDR3 DNA: TGTGCCATCAGTGAGCCAGGGACTGGCAATGAGCAGTTCTTC
J gene: TRBJ2-1
D gene: .
clone size: .
V gene: TRBV10-3

CDR3 protein: CASSLEVGADTQYF
CDR3 DNA: TGCGCCAGCAGCTTGGAAGTAGGCGCAGATACGCAGTATTTT
J gene: TRBJ2-3
D gene: .
clone size: .
V gene: TRBV5-1

CDR3 protein: CASSQVWDSNQPQHF
CDR3 DNA: TGCGCCAGCAGCCAAGTGTGGGACAGCAATCAGCCCCAGCATTTT
J gene: TRBJ1-5
D gene: .
clone size: .
V gene: TRBV4-3

CDR3 protein: CSARGVRTLGYEQYF
CDR3 DNA: TGCAGTGCTAGAGGGGTACGGACCCTCGGCTACGAGCAGTACTTC
J gene: TRBJ2-7
D gene: .
clone size: .
V gene: TRBV20-1

CDR3 protein: CASSLALAGEPETQYF
CDR3 DNA: TGTGCCAGCAGCTTAGCGCTTGCGGGAGAGCCCGAGACCCAGTACTTC
J gene: TRBJ2-5
D gene: TRBD2
clone size: .
V gene: TRBV7-2

CDR3 protein: CASRSDRAYSNQPQHF
CDR3 DNA: TGTGCCAGCAGATCCGACAGGGCCTATAGCAATCAGCCCCAGCATTTT
J gene: TRBJ1-5
D gene: TRBD1
clone size: few
V gene: TRBV6-1

CDR3 protein: CASSESSQGAFF
CDR3 DNA: TGCGCCAGCAGTGAGTCGAGCCAGGGGGCTTTCTTT
J gene: TRBJ1-1
D gene: .
clone size: .
V gene: TRBV10-1

CDR3 protein: CSARAQATNTGELFF
CDR3 DNA: TGCAGTGCTAGAGCACAGGCGACGAACACCGGGGAGCTGTTTTTT
J gene: TRBJ2-2
D gene: .
clone size: .
V gene: TRBV20-1

CDR3 protein: CAISDGVRGEQYF
CDR3 DNA: TGTGCCATCAGTGACGGGGTAAGGGGCGAGCAGTACTTC
J gene: TRBJ2-7
D gene: .
clone size: .
V gene: TRBV10-3

CDR3 protein: CASSRQQKWTSGRHEQFF
CDR3 DNA: TGTGCCAGCAGCCGTCAACAAAAATGGACTAGCGGTCGGCATGAGCAGTTCTTC
J gene: TRBJ2-1
D gene: TRBD2
clone size: .
V gene: TRBV7-3

CDR3 protein: CAISGTSTNSPLHF
CDR3 DNA: TGTGCCATCAGTGGTACGTCAACGAATTCACCCCTCCACTTT
J gene: TRBJ1-6
D gene: .
clone size: .
V gene: TRBV10-3

CDR3 protein: CASSPRGLTDTQYF
CDR3 DNA: TGTGCCAGCAGCCCCAGGGGGCTCACAGATACGCAGTATTTT
J gene: TRBJ2-3
D gene: TRBD1
clone size: .
V gene: TRBV7-6

CDR3 protein: CASSIRGLTDTQYF
CDR3 DNA: TGTGCCAGTAGTATACGGGGTCTAACAGATACGCAGTATTTT
J gene: TRBJ2-3
D gene: .
clone size: few
V gene: TRBV19

CDR3 protein: CASSESHINQPQHF
CDR3 DNA: TGCGCCAGCAGTGAGTCCCACATCAATCAGCCCCAGCATTTT
J gene: TRBJ1-5
D gene: .
clone size: few
V gene: TRBV10-2

CDR3 protein: CSASHPYDRGTPLTDTQYF
CDR3 DNA: TGCAGTGCTAGCCACCCCTACGACCGAGGGACACCCCTCACAGATACGCAGTATTTT
J gene: TRBJ2-3
D gene: .
clone size: few
V gene: TRBV20-1

CDR3 protein: CASTSQAQGIYEQYF
CDR3 DNA: TGTGCCAGCACCTCGCAGGCCCAGGGGATTTACGAGCAGTACTTC
J gene: TRBJ2-7
D gene: .
clone size: .
V gene: TRBV28

CDR3 protein: CASSFTSGLQETQYF
CDR3 DNA: TGTGCCAGCAGTTTTACTAGCGGGCTCCAAGAGACCCAGTACTTC
J gene: TRBJ2-5
D gene: TRBD2
clone size: once
V gene: TRBV12-3/TRBV12-4

CDR3 protein: CASSHPQTGTNEKLFF
CDR3 DNA: TGTGCCAGCAGTCATCCTCAGACAGGGACTAATGAAAAACTGTTTTTT
J gene: TRBJ1-4
D gene: TRBD1
clone size: .
V gene: TRBV7-9

CDR3 protein: CASSPPVGQTYEQYF
CDR3 DNA: TGTGCCAGCAGCCCGCCAGTCGGACAGACGTACGAGCAGTACTTC
J gene: TRBJ2-7
D gene: .
clone size: few
V gene: TRBV6-2/TRBV6-3

CDR3 protein: CSARYQGNEKLFF
CDR3 DNA: TGCAGTGCTAGATACCAGGGCAATGAAAAACTGTTTTTT
J gene: TRBJ1-4
D gene: .
clone size: .
V gene: TRBV20-1

CDR3 protein: CASSPIAGSPEQYF
CDR3 DNA: TGTGCCAGCAGCCCCATCGCCGGGAGCCCCGAGCAGTACTTC
J gene: TRBJ2-7
D gene: .
clone size: few
V gene: TRBV11-2

CDR3 protein: CASSYALLAGGRETQYF
CDR3 DNA: TGTGCCAGCAGTTACGCCCTCCTAGCGGGGGGGCGAGAGACCCAGTACTTC
J gene: TRBJ2-5
D gene: TRBD2
clone size: .
V gene: TRBV6-2/TRBV6-3

CDR3 protein: CSASPTSGGWNIQYF
CDR3 DNA: TGCAGTGCTAGCCCCACTAGCGGGGGGTGGAACATTCAGTACTTC
J gene: TRBJ2-4
D gene: TRBD2
clone size: .
V gene: TRBV20-1

CDR3 protein: CASSLDRPEQFF
CDR3 DNA: TGTGCCAGCAGCTTAGATCGGCCGGAGCAGTTCTTC
J gene: TRBJ2-1
D gene: .
clone size: .
V gene: TRBV11-2

CDR3 protein: CASTVEGRNGYTF
CDR3 DNA: TGTGCCAGCACGGTGGAGGGGAGGAATGGCTACACCTTC
J gene: TRBJ1-2
D gene: .
clone size: .
V gene: TRBV2

CDR3 protein: CASSLVTYNEQFF
CDR3 DNA: TGTGCCAGCAGCTTAGTCACTTACAATGAGCAGTTCTTC
J gene: TRBJ2-1
D gene: .
clone size: few
V gene: TRBV7-8

CDR3 protein: CASTTIRDRFYEQYF
CDR3 DNA: TGTGCCAGCACAACTATAAGAGACAGATTCTACGAGCAGTACTTC
J gene: TRBJ2-7
D gene: .
clone size: few
V gene: TRBV11-2

CDR3 protein: CASSLGTGHRDSPLHF
CDR3 DNA: TGTGCCAGCAGCCTCGGGACAGGGCATCGGGATTCACCCCTCCACTTT
J gene: TRBJ1-6
D gene: TRBD1
clone size: few
V gene: TRBV6-1

CDR3 protein: CSARRNRDSGANVLTF
CDR3 DNA: TGCAGTGCTAGGCGAAACAGGGACTCTGGGGCCAACGTCCTGACTTTC
J gene: TRBJ2-6
D gene: .
clone size: .
V gene: TRBV20-1

CDR3 protein: CASSGTFMGRQPQHF
CDR3 DNA: TGTGCCAGCAGTGGGACCTTCATGGGACGACAGCCCCAGCATTTT
J gene: TRBJ1-5
D gene: .
clone size: .
V gene: TRBV6-1

CDR3 protein: CASSSRTGGTDTQYF
CDR3 DNA: TGTGCCAGCAGCTCTCGGACAGGGGGTACAGATACGCAGTATTTT
J gene: TRBJ2-3
D gene: TRBD1
clone size: .
V gene: TRBV7-9

CDR3 protein: CASSLRRGYTF
CDR3 DNA: TGTGCCAGCAGTTTAAGGCGGGGCTACACCTTC
J gene: TRBJ1-2
D gene: .
clone size: .
V gene: TRBV6-5

CDR3 protein: CASSSGRSYEQYF
CDR3 DNA: TGTGCCAGCAGTTCGGGACGTTCCTACGAGCAGTACTTC
J gene: TRBJ2-7
D gene: .
clone size: .
V gene: TRBV12-3/TRBV12-4

CDR3 protein: CASSLGQEETQYF
CDR3 DNA: TGTGCCAGCAGCTTGGGCCAGGAAGAGACCCAGTACTTC
J gene: TRBJ2-5
D gene: .
clone size: .
V gene: TRBV7-2

CDR3 protein: CASSLDSKGNNYGYTF
CDR3 DNA: TGTGCCAGCAGTCTGGACAGCAAGGGAAATAACTATGGCTACACCTTC
J gene: TRBJ1-2
D gene: .
clone size: .
V gene: TRBV4-2